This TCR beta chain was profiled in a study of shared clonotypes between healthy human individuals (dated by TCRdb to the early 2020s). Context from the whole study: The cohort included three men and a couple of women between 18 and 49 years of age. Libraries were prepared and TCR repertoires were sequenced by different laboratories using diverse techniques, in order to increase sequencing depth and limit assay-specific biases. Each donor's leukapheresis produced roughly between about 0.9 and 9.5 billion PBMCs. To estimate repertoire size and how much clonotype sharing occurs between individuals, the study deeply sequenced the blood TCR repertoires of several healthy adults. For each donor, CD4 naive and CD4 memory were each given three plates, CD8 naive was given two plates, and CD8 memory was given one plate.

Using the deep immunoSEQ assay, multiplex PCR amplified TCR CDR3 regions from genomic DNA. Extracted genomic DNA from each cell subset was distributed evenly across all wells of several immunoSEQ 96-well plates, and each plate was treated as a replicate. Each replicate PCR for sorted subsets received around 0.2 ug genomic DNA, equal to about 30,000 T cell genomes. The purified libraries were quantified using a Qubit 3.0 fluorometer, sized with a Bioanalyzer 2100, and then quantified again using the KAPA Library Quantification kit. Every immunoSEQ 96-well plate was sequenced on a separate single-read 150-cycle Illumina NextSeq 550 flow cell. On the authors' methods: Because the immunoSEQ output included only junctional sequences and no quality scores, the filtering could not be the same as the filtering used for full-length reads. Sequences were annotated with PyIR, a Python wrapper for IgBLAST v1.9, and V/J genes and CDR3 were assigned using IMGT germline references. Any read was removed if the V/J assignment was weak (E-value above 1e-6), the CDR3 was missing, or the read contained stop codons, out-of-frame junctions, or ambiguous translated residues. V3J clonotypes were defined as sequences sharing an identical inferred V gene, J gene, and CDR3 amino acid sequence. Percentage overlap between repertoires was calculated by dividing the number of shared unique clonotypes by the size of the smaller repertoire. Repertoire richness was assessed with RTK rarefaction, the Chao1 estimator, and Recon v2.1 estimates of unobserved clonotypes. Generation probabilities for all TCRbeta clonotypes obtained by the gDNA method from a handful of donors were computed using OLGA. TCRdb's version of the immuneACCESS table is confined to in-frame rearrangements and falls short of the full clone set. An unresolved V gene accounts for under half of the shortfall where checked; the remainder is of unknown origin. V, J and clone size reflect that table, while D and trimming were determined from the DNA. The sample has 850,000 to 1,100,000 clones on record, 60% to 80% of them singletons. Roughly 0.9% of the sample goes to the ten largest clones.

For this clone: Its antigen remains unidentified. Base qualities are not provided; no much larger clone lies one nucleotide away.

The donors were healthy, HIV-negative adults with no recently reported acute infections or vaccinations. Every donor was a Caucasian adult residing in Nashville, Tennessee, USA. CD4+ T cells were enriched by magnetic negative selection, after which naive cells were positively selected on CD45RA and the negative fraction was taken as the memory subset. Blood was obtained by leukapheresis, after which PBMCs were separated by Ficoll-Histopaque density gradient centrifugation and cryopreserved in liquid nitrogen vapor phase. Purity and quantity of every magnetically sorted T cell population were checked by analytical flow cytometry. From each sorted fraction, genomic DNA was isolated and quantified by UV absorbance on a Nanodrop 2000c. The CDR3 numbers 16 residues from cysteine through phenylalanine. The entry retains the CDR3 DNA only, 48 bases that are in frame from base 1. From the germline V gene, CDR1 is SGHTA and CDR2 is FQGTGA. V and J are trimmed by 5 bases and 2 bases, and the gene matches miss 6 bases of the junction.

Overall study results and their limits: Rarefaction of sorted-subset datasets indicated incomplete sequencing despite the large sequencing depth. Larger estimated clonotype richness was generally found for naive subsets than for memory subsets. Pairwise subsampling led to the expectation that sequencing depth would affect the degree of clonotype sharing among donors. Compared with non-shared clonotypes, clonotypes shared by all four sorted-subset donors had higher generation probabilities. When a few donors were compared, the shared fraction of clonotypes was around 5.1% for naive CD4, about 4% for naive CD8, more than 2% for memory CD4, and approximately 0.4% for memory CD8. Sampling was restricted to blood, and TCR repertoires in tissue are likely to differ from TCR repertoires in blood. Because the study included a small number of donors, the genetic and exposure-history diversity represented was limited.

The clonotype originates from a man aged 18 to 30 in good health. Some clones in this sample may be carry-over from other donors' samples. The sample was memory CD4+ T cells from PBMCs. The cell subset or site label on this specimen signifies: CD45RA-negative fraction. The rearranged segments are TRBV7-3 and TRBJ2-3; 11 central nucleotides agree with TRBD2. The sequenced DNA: TGTGCCAGCAGCCTCGGGACTAGCGGACACACAGATACGCAGTATTTT. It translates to CASSLGTSGHTDTQYF.